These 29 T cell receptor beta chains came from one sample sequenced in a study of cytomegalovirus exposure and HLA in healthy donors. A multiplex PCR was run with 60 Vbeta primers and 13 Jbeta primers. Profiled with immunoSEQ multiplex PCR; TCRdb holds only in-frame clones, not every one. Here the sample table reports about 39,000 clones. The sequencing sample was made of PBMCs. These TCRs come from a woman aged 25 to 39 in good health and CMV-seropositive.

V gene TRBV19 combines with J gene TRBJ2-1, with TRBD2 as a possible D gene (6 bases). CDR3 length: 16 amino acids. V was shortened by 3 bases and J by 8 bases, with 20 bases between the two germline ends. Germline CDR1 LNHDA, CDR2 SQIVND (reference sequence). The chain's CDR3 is CASSILRAGRKDEQFF. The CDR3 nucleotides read TGTGCCAGTAGTATTCTTAGAGCGGGCCGAAAGGATGAGCAGTTCTTC.

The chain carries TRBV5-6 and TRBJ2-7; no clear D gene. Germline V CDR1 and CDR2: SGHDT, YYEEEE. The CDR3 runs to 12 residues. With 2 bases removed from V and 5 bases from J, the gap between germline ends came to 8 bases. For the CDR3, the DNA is TGTGCCAGCAGCTTAAGCCCTCACGAGCAGTACTTC. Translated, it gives CASSLSPHEQYF.

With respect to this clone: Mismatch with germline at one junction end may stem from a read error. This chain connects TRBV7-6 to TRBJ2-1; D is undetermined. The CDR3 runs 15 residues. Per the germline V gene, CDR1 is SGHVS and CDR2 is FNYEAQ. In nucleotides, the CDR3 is TGTGCCAGCAGCTCGAGCTCCTTCTCCGACAATGAGCAGTTCTTC. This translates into CASSSSSFSDNEQFF. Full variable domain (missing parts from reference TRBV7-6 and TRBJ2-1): GAGVSQSPRYKVTKRGQDVALRCDPISGHVSLYWYRQALGQGPEFLTYFNYEAQQDKSGLPNDRFSAERPEGSISTLTIQRTEQRDSAMYRCASSSSSFSDNEQFFGPGTRLTVL.

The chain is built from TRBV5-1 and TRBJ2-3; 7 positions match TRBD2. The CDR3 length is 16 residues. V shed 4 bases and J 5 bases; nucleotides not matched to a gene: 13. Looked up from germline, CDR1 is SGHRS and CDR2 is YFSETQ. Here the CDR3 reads CASSDARAGQVDTQYF. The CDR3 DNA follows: TGCGCCAGCAGCGACGCGAGAGCGGGGCAGGTAGATACGCAGTATTTT.

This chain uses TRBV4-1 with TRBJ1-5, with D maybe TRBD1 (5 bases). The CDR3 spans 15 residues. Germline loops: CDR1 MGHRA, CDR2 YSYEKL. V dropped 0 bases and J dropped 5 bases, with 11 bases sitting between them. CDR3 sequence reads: CASSQDPAGHQPQHF. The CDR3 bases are TGCGCCAGCAGCCAAGATCCGGCGGGGCATCAGCCCCAGCATTTT.

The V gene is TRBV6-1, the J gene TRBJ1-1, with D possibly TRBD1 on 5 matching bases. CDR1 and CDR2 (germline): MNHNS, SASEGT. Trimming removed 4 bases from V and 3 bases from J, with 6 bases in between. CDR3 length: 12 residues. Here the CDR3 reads CASSAGYTEAFF. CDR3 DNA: TGTGCCAGCAGTGCAGGGTACACTGAAGCTTTCTTT.

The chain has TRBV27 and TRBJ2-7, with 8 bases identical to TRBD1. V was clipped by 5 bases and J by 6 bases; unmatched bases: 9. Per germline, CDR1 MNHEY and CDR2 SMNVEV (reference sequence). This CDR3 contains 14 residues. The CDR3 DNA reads TGTGCCAGCAGTGCCCGGACAGGGAGTGGCGAGCAGTACTTC. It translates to CASSARTGSGEQYF.

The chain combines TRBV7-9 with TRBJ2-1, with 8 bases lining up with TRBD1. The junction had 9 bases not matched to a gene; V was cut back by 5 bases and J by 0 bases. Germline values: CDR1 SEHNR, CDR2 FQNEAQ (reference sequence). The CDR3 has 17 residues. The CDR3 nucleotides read TGTGCCAGCAGCCCTGGACAGGGAACGGGCTCCTACAATGAGCAGTTCTTC. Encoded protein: CASSPGQGTGSYNEQFF.

The CDR3 region is CASNEEPGNTIYF. In DNA, the CDR3 is TGTGCCAGTAACGAGGAACCTGGAAACACCATATATTTT. The chain carries TRBV19 and TRBJ1-3; D is unclear. Trimming shortened V by 7 bases and J by 2 bases, and 9 bases separated the two germline ends. This CDR3 region has 13 residues. Germline V CDR1 and CDR2: LNHDA, SQIVND (reference sequence).

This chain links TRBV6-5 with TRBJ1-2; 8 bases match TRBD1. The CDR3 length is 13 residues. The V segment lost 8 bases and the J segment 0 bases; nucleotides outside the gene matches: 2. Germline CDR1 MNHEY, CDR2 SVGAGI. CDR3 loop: CASSDRANYGYTF. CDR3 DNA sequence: TGTGCCAGCTCGGACAGGGCTAACTATGGCTACACCTTC.

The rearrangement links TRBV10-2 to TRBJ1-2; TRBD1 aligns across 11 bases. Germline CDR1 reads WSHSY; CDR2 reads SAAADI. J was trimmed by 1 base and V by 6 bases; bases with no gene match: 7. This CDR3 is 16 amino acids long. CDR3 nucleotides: TGCGCCAGCAGCCCGGGACAGGGGGTGTTTAACTATGGCTACACCTTC. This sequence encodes CASSPGQGVFNYGYTF.

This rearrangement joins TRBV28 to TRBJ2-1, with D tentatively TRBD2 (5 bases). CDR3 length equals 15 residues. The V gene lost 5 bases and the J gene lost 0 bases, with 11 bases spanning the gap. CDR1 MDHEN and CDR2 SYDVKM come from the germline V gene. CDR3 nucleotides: TGTGCCAGCAGTCCCAGCGGATACTCCTACAATGAGCAGTTCTTC. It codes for CASSPSGYSYNEQFF.

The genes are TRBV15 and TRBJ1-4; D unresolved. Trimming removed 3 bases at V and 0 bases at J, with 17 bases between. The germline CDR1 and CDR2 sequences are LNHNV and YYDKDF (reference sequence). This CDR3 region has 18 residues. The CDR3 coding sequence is TGTGCCACCAGCAGGGGCCTCCAAAGCCGTGCAACTAATGAAAAACTGTTTTTT. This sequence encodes CATSRGLQSRATNEKLFF.

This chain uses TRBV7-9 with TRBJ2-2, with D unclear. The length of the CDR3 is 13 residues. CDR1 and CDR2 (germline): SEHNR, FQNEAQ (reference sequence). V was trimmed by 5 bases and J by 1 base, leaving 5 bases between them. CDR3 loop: CASSPQNTGELFF. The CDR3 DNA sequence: TGTGCCAGCAGCCCACAGAACACCGGGGAGCTGTTTTTT.

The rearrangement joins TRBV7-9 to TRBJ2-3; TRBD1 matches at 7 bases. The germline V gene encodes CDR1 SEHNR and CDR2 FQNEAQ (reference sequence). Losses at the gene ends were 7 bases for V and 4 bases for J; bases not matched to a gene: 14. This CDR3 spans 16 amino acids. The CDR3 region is CASTNPGTEISDTQYF. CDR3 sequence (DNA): TGTGCCAGCACCAACCCCGGGACAGAAATTTCAGATACGCAGTATTTT.

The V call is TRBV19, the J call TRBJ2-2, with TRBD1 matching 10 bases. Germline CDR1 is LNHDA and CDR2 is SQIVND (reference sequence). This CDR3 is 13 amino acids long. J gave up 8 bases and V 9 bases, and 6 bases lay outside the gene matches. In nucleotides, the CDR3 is TGTGCCAGCAGACAGGGGGCAATGGGGGAGCTGTTTTTT. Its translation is CASRQGAMGELFF.

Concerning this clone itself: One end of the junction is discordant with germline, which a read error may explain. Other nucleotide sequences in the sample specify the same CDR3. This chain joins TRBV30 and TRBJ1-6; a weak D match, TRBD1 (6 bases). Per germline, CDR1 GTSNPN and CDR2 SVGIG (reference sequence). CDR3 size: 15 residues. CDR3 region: CAWSAGDRLNSPLHF. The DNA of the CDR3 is TGCGCCTGGAGTGCAGGGGACCGTCTTAATTCACCCCTCCACTTT.

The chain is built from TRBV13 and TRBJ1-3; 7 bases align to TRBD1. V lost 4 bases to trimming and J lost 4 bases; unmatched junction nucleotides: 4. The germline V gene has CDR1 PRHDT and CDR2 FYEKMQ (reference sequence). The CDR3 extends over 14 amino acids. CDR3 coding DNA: TGTGCCAGCAGCTCGACAGGGAGCGGAAACACCATATATTTT. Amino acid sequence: CASSSTGSGNTIYF.

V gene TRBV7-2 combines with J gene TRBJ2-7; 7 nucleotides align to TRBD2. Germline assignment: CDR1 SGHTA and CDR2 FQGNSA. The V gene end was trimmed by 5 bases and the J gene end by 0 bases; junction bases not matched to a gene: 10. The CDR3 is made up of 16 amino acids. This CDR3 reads CASSANVGGSSYEQYF. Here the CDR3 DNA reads TGTGCCAGCAGCGCCAACGTGGGGGGGTCCTCCTACGAGCAGTACTTC.

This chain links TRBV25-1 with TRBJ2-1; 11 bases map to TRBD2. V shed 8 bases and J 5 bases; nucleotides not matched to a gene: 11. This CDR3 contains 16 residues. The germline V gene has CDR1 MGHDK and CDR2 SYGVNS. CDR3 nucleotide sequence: TGTGCCAGCGTTACTAGCGGGGGCCTCGAAGACAATGAGCAGTTCTTC. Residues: CASVTSGGLEDNEQFF.

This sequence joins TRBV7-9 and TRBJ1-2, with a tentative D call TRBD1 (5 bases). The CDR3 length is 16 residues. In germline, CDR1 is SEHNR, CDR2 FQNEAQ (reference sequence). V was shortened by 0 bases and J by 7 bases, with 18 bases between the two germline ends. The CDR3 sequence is CASSLASLAGPPGYTF. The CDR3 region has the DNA TGTGCCAGCAGCTTAGCGAGTCTTGCAGGGCCCCCTGGCTACACCTTC.

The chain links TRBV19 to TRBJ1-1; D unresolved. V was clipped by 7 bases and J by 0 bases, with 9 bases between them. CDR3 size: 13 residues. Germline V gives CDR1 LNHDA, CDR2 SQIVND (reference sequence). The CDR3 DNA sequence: TGTGCCAGTAAAATGGCTTTGAACACTGAAGCTTTCTTT. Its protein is CASKMALNTEAFF.

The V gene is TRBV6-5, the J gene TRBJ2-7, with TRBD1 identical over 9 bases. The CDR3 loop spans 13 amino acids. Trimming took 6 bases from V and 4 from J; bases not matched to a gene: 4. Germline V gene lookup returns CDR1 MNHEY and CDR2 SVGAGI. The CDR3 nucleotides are TGTGCCAGCAGGGACAGGGGAAGGTACGAGCAGTACTTC. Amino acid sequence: CASRDRGRYEQYF.

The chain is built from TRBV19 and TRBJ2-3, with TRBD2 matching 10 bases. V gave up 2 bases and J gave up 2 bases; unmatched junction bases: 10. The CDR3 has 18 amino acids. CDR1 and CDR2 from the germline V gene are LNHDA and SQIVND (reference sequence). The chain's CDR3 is CASSILASGGRHTDTQYF. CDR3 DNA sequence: TGTGCCAGTAGTATATTAGCTAGCGGGGGACGCCACACAGATACGCAGTATTTT.

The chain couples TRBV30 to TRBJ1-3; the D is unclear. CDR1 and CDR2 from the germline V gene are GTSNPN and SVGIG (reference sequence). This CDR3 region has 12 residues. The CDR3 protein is CASAGSGNTIYF. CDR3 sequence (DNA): TGTGCTTCCGCCGGGTCTGGAAACACCATATATTTT. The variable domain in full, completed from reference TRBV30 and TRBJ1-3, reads SQTIHQWPATLVQPVGSPLSLECTVEGTSNPNLYWYRQAAGRGLQLLFYSVGIGQISSEVPQNLSASRPQDRQFILSSKKLLLSDSGFYLCASAGSGNTIYFGEGSWLTVV.

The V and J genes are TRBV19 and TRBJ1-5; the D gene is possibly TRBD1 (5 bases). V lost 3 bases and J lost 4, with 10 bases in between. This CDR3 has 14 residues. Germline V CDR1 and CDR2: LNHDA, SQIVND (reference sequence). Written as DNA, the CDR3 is TGTGCCAGTAGTATCAGAGCAGGGAATCAGCCCCAGCATTTT. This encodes CASSIRAGNQPQHF. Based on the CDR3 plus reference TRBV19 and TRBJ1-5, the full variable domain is DGGITQSPKYLFRKEGQNVTLSCEQNLNHDAMYWYRQDPGQGLRLIYYSQIVNDFQKGDIAEGYSVSREKKESFPLTVTSAQKNPTAFYLCASSIRAGNQPQHFGDGTRLSIL.

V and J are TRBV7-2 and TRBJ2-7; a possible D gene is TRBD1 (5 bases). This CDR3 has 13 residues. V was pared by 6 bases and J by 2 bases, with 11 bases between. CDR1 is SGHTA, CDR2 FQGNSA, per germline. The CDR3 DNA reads TGTGCCAGCAGTTCCCAGGGCCCCTACGAGCAGTACTTC. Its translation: CASSSQGPYEQYF.

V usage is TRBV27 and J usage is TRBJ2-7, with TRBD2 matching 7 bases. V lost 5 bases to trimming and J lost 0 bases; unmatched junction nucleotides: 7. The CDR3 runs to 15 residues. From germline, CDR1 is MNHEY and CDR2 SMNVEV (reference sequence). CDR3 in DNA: TGTGCCAGCAGTCCTGCGGGGGACCCCTCCTACGAGCAGTACTTC. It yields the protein CASSPAGDPSYEQYF.

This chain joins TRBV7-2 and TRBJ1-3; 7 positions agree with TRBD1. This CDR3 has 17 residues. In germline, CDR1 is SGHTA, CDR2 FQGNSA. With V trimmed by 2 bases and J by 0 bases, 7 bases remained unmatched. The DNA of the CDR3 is TGTGCCAGCAGCTTAAACCTGGCAGGGGGCTCTGGAAACACCATATATTTT. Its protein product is CASSLNLAGGSGNTIYF.